This is a list of T cell receptor beta chains from one sample in a study of beta chain features in type 1 diabetes. This table comes from immunoSEQ multiplex PCR, and its TCRdb copy is limited to in-frame clones, with some not included. The data contain 680,000 or so clones, under 15% of them seen just once; the ten biggest clones take up 0.022%. Sequenced input: naive CD4+ T cells from blood. Every receptor here comes from a man in his late teens or twenties with type 1 diabetes. Each CDR3 is given with its conserved first and last residue. D genes are given only for firm matches. Expanded clones get a size class; other rows say once, few or many, or leave the size out.

>TRBV11-2|TRBD1|TRBJ2-5|NA
CASSVIQGAQETQYF
TGTGCCAGCAGCGTCATACAGGGGGCCCAAGAGACCCAGTACTTC
>TRBV2|NA|TRBJ2-5|few
CASSEALVVQETQYF
TGTGCCAGCAGTGAAGCGCTCGTCGTCCAAGAGACCCAGTACTTC
>TRBV10-3|NA|TRBJ2-5|NA
CAISEFVSSAQETQYF
TGTGCCATCAGTGAGTTCGTTAGCTCTGCACAAGAGACCCAGTACTTC
>TRBV6-1|NA|TRBJ2-7|few
CASSVSANYEQYF
TGTGCCAGCAGTGTTTCGGCCAACTACGAGCAGTACTTC
>TRBV7-3|TRBD2|TRBJ2-1|few
CASSSPTSGYNEQFF
TGTGCCAGCAGCTCTCCGACTAGCGGTTACAATGAGCAGTTCTTC
>TRBV7-9|NA|TRBJ2-5|NA
CASSLATGLETQYF
TGTGCCAGCAGCTTAGCCACAGGGTTGGAGACCCAGTACTTC
>TRBV7-9|TRBD1|TRBJ1-6|NA
CASSPGQAGYSPLHF
TGTGCCAGCAGCCCGGGACAGGCGGGATATTCACCCCTCCACTTT
>TRBV28|TRBD1|TRBJ1-4|NA
CASSLFFGGQGTTNEKLFF
TGTGCCAGCAGTTTATTCTTTGGGGGACAGGGGACAACTAATGAAAAACTGTTTTTT
>TRBV25-1|NA|TRBJ2-7|few
CASSEPGIWVF
TGTGCCAGCAGTGAGCCGGGAATTTGGGTTTTC
>TRBV4-1|NA|TRBJ1-5|NA
CASSQESSQPQHF
TGCGCCAGCAGCCAAGAGTCCAGTCAGCCCCAGCATTTT
>TRBV10-3|TRBD2|TRBJ2-3|few
CAISESTSGATDTQYF
TGTGCCATCAGTGAGTCGACTAGCGGGGCCACAGATACGCAGTATTTT
>TRBV2|NA|TRBJ1-1|few
CASLRGEDTEAFF
TGTGCCAGCCTCCGGGGGGAGGACACTGAAGCTTTCTTT
>TRBV6-5|NA|TRBJ1-4|few
CASSGRVREKLFF
TGTGCCAGCAGCGGGCGGGTAAGGGAAAAACTGTTTTTT
>TRBV25-1|NA|TRBJ1-2|few
CASSELESYGYTF
TGTGCCAGCAGTGAATTAGAGAGCTATGGCTACACCTTC